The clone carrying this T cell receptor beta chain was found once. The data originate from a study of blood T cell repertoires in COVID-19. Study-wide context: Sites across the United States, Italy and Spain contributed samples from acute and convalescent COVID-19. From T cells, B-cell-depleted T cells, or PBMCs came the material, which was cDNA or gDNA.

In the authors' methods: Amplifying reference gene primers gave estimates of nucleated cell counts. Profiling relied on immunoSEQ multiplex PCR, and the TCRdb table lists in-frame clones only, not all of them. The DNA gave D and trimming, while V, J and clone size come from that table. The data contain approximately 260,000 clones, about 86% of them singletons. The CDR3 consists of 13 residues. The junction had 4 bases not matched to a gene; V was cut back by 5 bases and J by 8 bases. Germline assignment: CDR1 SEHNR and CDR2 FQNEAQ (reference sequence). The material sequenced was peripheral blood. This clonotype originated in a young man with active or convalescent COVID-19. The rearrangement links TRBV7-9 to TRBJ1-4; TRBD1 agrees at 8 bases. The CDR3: CASSQDRVEKLFF. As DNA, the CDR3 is TGTGCCAGCAGCCAGGACAGGGTCGAAAAACTGTTTTTT.